Listed here is a single T cell receptor beta chain. This sample was included in a study of CXCR3-negative and CXCR3-positive naive CD8 T cells. The CDR3 extends over 16 amino acids. The germline V gene encodes CDR1 LGHNA and CDR2 YSLEER. TRB cDNA was prepared as libraries by UMI-labeled 5' RACE. TCRdb re-called the 5' RACE reads; one entry per CDR3 protein, DNA not given. The table for this sample gives 50,000 to 65,000 distinct CDR3 sequences. The chain employs TRBV4-3 and TRBJ2-7; as DNA is missing, the TRBD1 call by TCRdb cannot be tested. The sequencing sample was made of naive CXCR3- CD8+ T cells from blood. The subset here: CD45RO-CCR7+CD27+CD95- naive CD8+ T cells lacking CXCR3 (TNR3-). The TCR was taken from a human donor in good health. Some clones in this sample may be carry-over from other donors' samples. The CDR3 is CASSQDYGTRGDEQYF.